The 6 T cell receptor beta chains listed next were all sequenced from one sample in a study of T-cell reconstitution after alpha-beta-depleted transplantation in children. The TCRbeta library was prepared with unique molecular identifiers. Using its own MiXCR run on the PCR reads, TCRdb lists one record per CDR3 protein. This table holds 640,000 or so distinct CDR3 sequences, roughly 15% found once. Sequencing used PBMCs from the stem cell graft donor, obtained from the stem cell graft. The receptors were sampled from a human donor who donated a stem cell graft to a child with acute myeloid leukemia.

This clonotype was counted many times. This chain joins TRBV12-3 or TRBV12-4 and TRBJ1-4, with D uncertain. The CDR3 spans 14 residues. The V and J ends lost 3 bases and 7 bases respectively, with 12 bases between them. The CDR3 nucleotides read TGTGCCAGCAGTTTCGTGGGTTTAGGTGAAAAACTGTTTTTT. It translates to CASSFVGLGEKLFF.

This clonotype was seen only a few times. The V gene is TRBV27, the J gene TRBJ2-3; 11 bases align to TRBD2. The trim removed 5 bases at V and 6 bases at J, leaving 7 bases unmatched. The CDR3 loop spans 15 amino acids. The germline V gene encodes CDR1 MNHEY and CDR2 SMNVEV (reference sequence). The CDR3 here is CASSPRLAGWDTQYF. The CDR3 DNA sequence: TGTGCCAGCAGTCCTCGACTAGCGGGGTGGGATACGCAGTATTTT.

This clonotype has at least ten counts. The chain is built from TRBV4-3 and TRBJ2-1; D remains ambiguous. From germline, CDR1 is LGHNA and CDR2 YSLEER. The CDR3 spans 13 residues. Trimming left V 6 bases short and J 0 bases short, with 6 bases between. Here the CDR3 reads CASSTHSYNEQFF. In DNA form, the CDR3 reads TGCGCCAGCAGTACGCACTCCTACAATGAGCAGTTCTTC.

The chain employs TRBV28 and TRBJ1-5; no firm D call. Between the trimmed V and J ends, which lost 9 bases and 9 bases, there was a span of 9 bases. This CDR3 has 10 residues. The V gene's germline CDR1 is MDHEN and CDR2 SYDVKM. CDR3 region: CASNNGPQHF. In DNA, the CDR3 is TGTGCCAGTAATAATGGGCCCCAGCATTTT.

There are many counts of this clonotype. J is TRBJ2-5 and V is TRBV7-9; D ambiguous. The CDR3 runs 14 residues. Germline CDR1 is SEHNR and CDR2 is FQNEAQ (reference sequence). V lost 5 bases, J lost 2 bases, and 12 bases lay in between. CDR3 sequence: CASSAMHKQETQYF. The CDR3 DNA reads as TGTGCCAGCAGCGCGATGCACAAACAAGAGACCCAGTACTTC.

The J gene is TRBJ2-1, the V gene TRBV11-3; D is possibly TRBD2 (5 bases). The CDR3 is 12 amino acids. Trimming shortened V by 5 bases and J by 9 bases, and 11 bases separated the two germline ends. Germline-derived CDR1 and CDR2 are SGHNT and YENEEA. The CDR3 reads CASSTAGTEQFF. The CDR3 DNA sequence: TGTGCCAGCAGCACGGCGGGCACTGAGCAGTTCTTC.